A single sample gave rise to the 18 T cell receptor beta chains below, sequenced in a study of cytomegalovirus exposure and HLA in healthy donors. Primers for the PCR totalled 60 Vbeta and 13 Jbeta. Profiling relied on immunoSEQ multiplex PCR, and the TCRdb table lists in-frame clones only, not all of them. The table includes fewer than 200,000 clones, approximately 75% detected once. The sample consisted of PBMCs. Receptor source: a man aged 30 to 39 in good health and CMV-seropositive.

The chain couples TRBV2 to TRBJ2-3; 7 nucleotides line up with TRBD1. This CDR3 is 14 amino acids long. J gave up 1 base and V 5 bases, and 3 bases lay outside the gene matches. Germline V gene lookup returns CDR1 SNHLY and CDR2 FYNNEI. Here the CDR3 reads CASSSDRGTDTQYF. The CDR3 coding sequence is TGTGCCAGCAGTTCCGACAGGGGCACAGATACGCAGTATTTT.

This clone was picked up one time. This chain links TRBV27 with TRBJ1-5, with 7 positions matching TRBD1. The germline gives CDR1 MNHEY, CDR2 SMNVEV (reference sequence). The CDR3 length is 14 residues. V was pared by 6 bases and J by 0 bases, with 2 bases of the junction left unmatched. The CDR3 protein is CASSHRGSNQPQHF. CDR3 DNA sequence: TGTGCCAGCAGCCACAGGGGTAGCAATCAGCCCCAGCATTTT.

The gene calls are TRBV4-1 and TRBJ2-7; 9 bases align to TRBD1. Germline V gives CDR1 MGHRA, CDR2 YSYEKL. The V and J ends lost 4 bases and 4 bases, in that order; junction bases with no gene match: 8. The CDR3 is 15 residues long. The CDR3 here is CASSRPGQGSYEQYF. The DNA for the CDR3 is TGCGCCAGCAGCCGCCCGGGACAGGGTTCTTACGAGCAGTACTTC.

The genes are TRBV4-3 and TRBJ2-1, with TRBD2 matching 9 bases. Germline V CDR1 and CDR2: LGHNA, YSLEER. The CDR3 is 17 amino acids. With 2 bases clipped from V and 2 bases from J, the junction kept 7 bases outside the gene matches. The CDR3 coding sequence is TGCGCCAGCAGCCAACCCTCCGCGGGGGGGCCCTACAATGAGCAGTTCTTC. As protein: CASSQPSAGGPYNEQFF.

J is TRBJ2-7 and V is TRBV28, with 7 bases that match TRBD1. With V trimmed by 6 bases and J by 5 bases, 10 bases remained unmatched. Germline V lookup: CDR1 MDHEN, CDR2 SYDVKM. The CDR3 is 14 residues long. DNA for the CDR3: TGTGCCAGCAGACCAAGAGGGGGCGTCCACGAGCAGTACTTC. The encoded protein is CASRPRGGVHEQYF.

The rearrangement links TRBV7-8 to TRBJ2-2, with no clear D. The CDR3 spans 13 residues. The V end was cut by 4 bases, the J end by 1 base, with 4 bases between. CDR1 is SGHVS, CDR2 FQNEAQ, per germline. CDR3 residues: CASSYKNTGELFF. The CDR3 DNA is TGTGCCAGCAGCTACAAGAACACCGGGGAGCTGTTTTTT. The whole variable domain, remainder taken from reference TRBV7-8 and TRBJ2-2, is GAGVSQSPRYKVAKRGQDVALRCDPISGHVSLFWYQQALGQGPEFLTYFQNEAQLDKSGLPSDRFFAERPEGSVSTLKIQRTQQEDSAVYLCASSYKNTGELFFGEGSRLTVL.

V gene TRBV6-5 combines with J gene TRBJ2-1; the match to TRBD2 covers 12 bases. Germline V lookup: CDR1 MNHEY, CDR2 SVGAGI. The CDR3 totals 15 residues. After removal of 6 bases from V and 8 bases from J, the junction contained 8 bases not matched to a gene. Here the CDR3 reads CASSLLAGGPYEQFF. Here the CDR3 DNA reads TGTGCCAGCAGCCTCCTAGCGGGGGGGCCGTATGAGCAGTTCTTC.

The chain combines TRBV29-1 with TRBJ2-2, with D unresolved. Per the germline V gene, CDR1 is SQVTM and CDR2 is ANQGSEA. The CDR3 spans 12 residues. Trimming shortened V by 4 bases and J by 6 bases, and 9 bases separated the two germline ends. In DNA, the CDR3 is TGCAGCGTTGGTGGCCTGCCCGGGGAGCTGTTTTTT. Amino acid sequence: CSVGGLPGELFF.

The CDR3 is CASSSLNWQGTPQPQHF. As DNA, the CDR3 is TGTGCCAGCAGCAGTCTTAATTGGCAGGGAACCCCTCAGCCCCAGCATTTT. The chain links TRBV27 to TRBJ1-5; D is possibly TRBD1 (5 bases). V was pared by 6 bases and J by 6 bases, with 24 bases between. The CDR3 sequence is 17 residues long. Germline V gene data show CDR1 as MNHEY and CDR2 as SMNVEV (reference sequence).

This clone was detected a few times. The rearrangement links TRBV5-5 to TRBJ2-1; TRBD1 matches 9 bases. With V trimmed by 6 bases and J by 5 bases, 6 bases remained unmatched. The CDR3 has 14 residues. CDR1 SGHKS and CDR2 YYEKEE come from the germline V gene (reference sequence). CDR3 sequence reads: CASKRDRANNEQFF. Written as DNA, the CDR3 is TGTGCCAGCAAAAGGGACAGGGCCAACAATGAGCAGTTCTTC. The variable domain in full, completed from reference TRBV5-5 and TRBJ2-1, reads DAGVTQSPTHLIKTRGQQVTLRCSPISGHKSVSWYQQVLGQGPQFIFQYYEKEERGRGNFPDRFSARQFPNYSSELNVNALLLGDSALYLCASKRDRANNEQFFGPGTRLTVL.

This clone was detected only once. CDR3 protein: CASSFGTGRDTQYF. The CDR3, as DNA: TGCGCCAGCAGCTTCGGGACAGGGAGGGATACGCAGTATTTT. The chain is built from TRBV5-1 and TRBJ2-3; 9 bases map to TRBD1. Looked up from germline, CDR1 is SGHRS and CDR2 is YFSETQ. The CDR3 loop spans 14 amino acids. The J segment lost 6 bases and the V segment lost 2 bases, leaving 4 bases of the junction unmatched.

The rearrangement joins TRBV11-2 to TRBJ2-7; 7 bases align to TRBD1. Unmatched junction bases numbered 3, after V lost 10 bases and J lost 0 bases. This CDR3 is built from 12 residues. Germline CDR1 reads SGHAT; CDR2 reads FQNNGV. The CDR3 region has the DNA TGTGCCATCAGGGACAGCTCCTACGAGCAGTACTTC. Translated: CAIRDSSYEQYF.

The CDR3 region has the DNA TGTGCCAGCAGAGATCCGGGACAAAGGGAAAAACTGTTTTTT. It encodes CASRDPGQREKLFF. This chain uses TRBV6-1 with TRBJ1-4; D perhaps matches TRBD1 (6 bases). The germline CDR1 and CDR2 sequences are MNHNS and SASEGT. There are 14 residues in the CDR3. Trimming cost V 6 bases and J 8 bases, with 16 bases left between them.

This chain links TRBV19 with TRBJ2-5; 10 bases agree with TRBD1. The ends lost 7 bases at V and 2 bases at J; junction bases unmatched: 4. The CDR3 extends over 14 amino acids. Germline V gene lookup returns CDR1 LNHDA and CDR2 SQIVND (reference sequence). The CDR3 spells CASNPDRGQETQYF. In nucleotides, the CDR3 is TGTGCCAGTAATCCGGACAGGGGGCAAGAGACCCAGTACTTC.

This rearrangement joins TRBV2 to TRBJ2-3; 8 nucleotides match TRBD1. The CDR3 spans 15 residues. The ends lost 7 bases at V and 4 bases at J; junction bases unmatched: 10. Germline loops: CDR1 SNHLY, CDR2 FYNNEI. The DNA of the CDR3 is TGTGCCAGCACCATCGACAGGGGCCCTTCAGATACGCAGTATTTT. Its protein product is CASTIDRGPSDTQYF. The full variable domain, completed using reference TRBV2 and TRBJ2-3, is EPEVTQTPSHQVTQMGQEVILRCVPISNHLYFYWYRQILGQKVEFLVSFYNNEISEKSEIFDDQFSVERPDGSNFTLKIRSTKLEDSAMYFCASTIDRGPSDTQYFGPGTRLTVL.

V is TRBV28 and J is TRBJ1-2; 7 bases match TRBD1. With 3 bases clipped from V and 6 bases from J, the junction kept 4 bases outside the gene matches. CDR1 and CDR2 (germline): MDHEN, SYDVKM. This CDR3 is built from 13 residues. The CDR3 is CASSFSTGDGYTF. As DNA, the CDR3 is TGTGCCAGCAGTTTTTCTACAGGGGATGGCTACACCTTC.

V usage is TRBV10-3 and J usage is TRBJ1-1; 9 nucleotides match TRBD1. The CDR3 sequence is 13 residues long. V shed 3 bases and J 11 bases; nucleotides not matched to a gene: 7. The germline CDR1 and CDR2 sequences are ENHRY and SYGVKD. The chain's CDR3 is CAISDPKGQGAFF. The CDR3 nucleotides are TGTGCCATCAGTGACCCCAAGGGACAGGGCGCTTTCTTT.

Only a few counts were recorded for this clone. The V call is TRBV10-3, the J call TRBJ1-6; D is possibly TRBD1 (5 bases). The CDR3 sequence is 16 residues long. Trimming took off 6 bases at V and 4 bases at J, with 16 bases between the two ends. Germline V gives CDR1 ENHRY, CDR2 SYGVKD. In nucleotides, the CDR3 is TGTGCCATCAGAAGCACCCAGGGCGTTTATAATTCACCCCTCCACTTT. It specifies CAIRSTQGVYNSPLHF.